These 18 T cell receptor beta chains came from one sample sequenced in a study of blood T cell repertoires in COVID-19. TCRdb keeps only in-frame clones here, not all; method: immunoSEQ multiplex PCR. The sample carries approximately 100,000 clones, approximately 89% recorded once. Material: peripheral blood. All receptors come from a man aged 50 to 60 with acute or convalescent COVID-19.

V and J are TRBV14 and TRBJ2-2, with D uncertain. Germline loops: CDR1 SGHDN, CDR2 FVKESK. V dropped 1 base and J dropped 6 bases, with 12 bases sitting between them. The CDR3 extends over 15 amino acids. This CDR3 reads CASSQGRPFSGELFF. The CDR3 nucleotides read TGTGCCAGCAGCCAAGGGCGGCCGTTCTCCGGGGAGCTGTTTTTT.

This chain links TRBV11-3 with TRBJ2-4; D not resolved. The V gene's germline CDR1 is SGHNT and CDR2 YENEEA. The CDR3 extends over 14 amino acids. Trimming removed 4 bases from V and 0 bases from J, with 7 bases in between. The CDR3 nucleotides read TGTGCCAGCAGCTCCAGGCTAGCCAAAAACATTCAGTACTTC. Its translation is CASSSRLAKNIQYF.

The rearrangement links TRBV19 to TRBJ2-3; 13 nucleotides align to TRBD2. Germline CDR1 LNHDA, CDR2 SQIVND (reference sequence). J gave up 3 bases and V 4 bases, and 4 bases lay outside the gene matches. The CDR3 extends over 16 amino acids. CDR3 amino acids: CASSKTSGRLTDTQYF. CDR3 nucleotide sequence: TGTGCCAGTAGTAAGACTAGCGGGAGGTTGACAGATACGCAGTATTTT. Together with reference TRBV19 and TRBJ2-3, the CDR3 gives the full variable domain: DGGITQSPKYLFRKEGQNVTLSCEQNLNHDAMYWYRQDPGQGLRLIYYSQIVNDFQKGDIAEGYSVSREKKESFPLTVTSAQKNPTAFYLCASSKTSGRLTDTQYFGPGTRLTVL.

This clone was counted only a few times. The chain is built from TRBV5-1 and TRBJ2-3; TRBD2 agrees at 9 bases. The V and J ends lost 0 bases and 4 bases, in that order; junction bases with no gene match: 9. Per germline, CDR1 SGHRS and CDR2 YFSETQ. This CDR3 is 17 amino acids long. The CDR3 DNA reads TGCGCCAGCAGCTTGGAACCAGCGGGGGGAGGGGCAGATACGCAGTATTTT. It is translated as CASSLEPAGGGADTQYF.

The chain employs TRBV24-1 and TRBJ2-6; 12 bases agree with TRBD2. The CDR3 is 17 residues long. CDR1 KGHDR and CDR2 SFDVKD come from the germline V gene. V trimming: 4 bases; J trimming: 1 base; junction bases outside the gene matches: 1. This CDR3 is CATSDGLAGSGANVLTF. The CDR3 DNA reads TGTGCCACCAGTGACGGACTAGCGGGATCTGGGGCCAACGTCCTGACTTTC.

The V call is TRBV5-1, the J call TRBJ2-1; D might be TRBD2 (6 bases). V dropped 2 bases and J dropped 0 bases, with 9 bases sitting between them. Germline-derived CDR1 and CDR2 are SGHRS and YFSETQ. The CDR3 is 15 residues long. For the CDR3, the DNA is TGCGCCAGCAGCTTCGGCGGGACCTCCTACAATGAGCAGTTCTTC. As protein: CASSFGGTSYNEQFF. The full variable domain, in which reference TRBV5-1 and TRBJ2-1 provide the parts outside the CDR3, is KAGVTQTPRYLIKTRGQQVTLSCSPISGHRSVSWYQQTPGQGLQFLFEYFSETQRNKGNFPGRFSGRQFSNSRSEMNVSTLELGDSALYLCASSFGGTSYNEQFFGPGTRLTVL.

The chain links TRBV7-6 to TRBJ2-2; TRBD1 aligns across 9 bases. Germline CDR1 SGHVS, CDR2 FNYEAQ. The V segment lost 5 bases and the J segment 4 bases; nucleotides outside the gene matches: 14. CDR3 length equals 18 residues. The CDR3 coding sequence is TGTGCCAGCAGCCGAGGACAGGGGAAGGGTGTTAGCACCGGGGAGCTGTTTTTT. This encodes CASSRGQGKGVSTGELFF.

The chain uses TRBV5-1 and TRBJ1-1; TRBD1 matches 7 bases. This CDR3 has 14 amino acids. Germline V gene data show CDR1 as SGHRS and CDR2 as YFSETQ. V lost 4 bases and J lost 1; bases outside the gene matches: 4. In DNA form, the CDR3 reads TGCGCCAGCAGCCGAGGGACAGAGAACACTGAAGCTTTCTTT. Its translation: CASSRGTENTEAFF. The full variable domain, completed using reference TRBV5-1 and TRBJ1-1, is KAGVTQTPRYLIKTRGQQVTLSCSPISGHRSVSWYQQTPGQGLQFLFEYFSETQRNKGNFPGRFSGRQFSNSRSEMNVSTLELGDSALYLCASSRGTENTEAFFGQGTRLTVV.

The rearrangement links TRBV6-5 to TRBJ1-1, with D possibly matching TRBD1 (5 bases). CDR3 length equals 13 residues. V lost 6 bases, J lost 5 bases, and 13 bases lay in between. Germline values: CDR1 MNHEY, CDR2 SVGAGI. The CDR3 DNA reads TGTGCCAGCAGCCTAAGGGAGGGGACTGAAGCTTTCTTT. This translates into CASSLREGTEAFF.

V usage is TRBV19 and J usage is TRBJ1-2; possible D gene TRBD1, 6 bases. CDR1 and CDR2 from the germline V gene are LNHDA and SQIVND (reference sequence). The CDR3 is 15 residues long. The V end was cut by 4 bases, the J end by 0 bases, with 12 bases between. In nucleotides, the CDR3 is TGTGCCAGTAGTACCTACAGGGAAACTAACTATGGCTACACCTTC. Protein: CASSTYRETNYGYTF.

The gene calls are TRBV28 and TRBJ2-1; no reliable D call. This CDR3 contains 14 residues. Germline V CDR1 and CDR2: MDHEN, SYDVKM. V lost 6 bases, J lost 4 bases, and 13 bases lay in between. CDR3 sequence: CASSRPPGYNEQFF. CDR3 sequence (DNA): TGTGCCAGCAGCCGCCCCCCGGGTTACAATGAGCAGTTCTTC.

This chain links TRBV18 with TRBJ1-2; possibly TRBD1 for D (6 bases). Germline CDR1 reads KGHSH; CDR2 reads LQKENI. V lost 4 bases and J 3 bases, leaving 9 bases between the germline ends. This CDR3 comprises 13 residues. The CDR3 DNA sequence: TGTGCCAGCTCACTACAGGGCTACTATGGCTACACCTTC. Amino acid sequence: CASSLQGYYGYTF.

The CDR3 sequence is CSVEGGDSLNTQYF. The CDR3 DNA reads as TGCAGCGTTGAAGGGGGGGACAGTCTAAATACGCAGTATTTT. The chain recombines TRBV29-1 with TRBJ2-3, with D possibly TRBD1 on 7 matching bases. Trimming pared 1 base from V and 7 bases from J, leaving 15 bases between. Germline-derived CDR1 and CDR2 are SQVTM and ANQGSEA. The CDR3 is 14 amino acids.

This chain joins TRBV5-1 and TRBJ2-5; D perhaps matches TRBD1 (6 bases). Between the trimmed V and J ends, which lost 3 bases and 2 bases, there was a span of 11 bases. Germline V CDR1 and CDR2: SGHRS, YFSETQ. This CDR3 comprises 14 residues. CDR3 coding DNA: TGCGCCAGCAGCTCCGGACAGCCTCAAGAGACCCAGTACTTC. Protein: CASSSGQPQETQYF.

The CDR3 reads CASSFYDRGPDSPLHF. The CDR3 coding sequence is TGTGCCAGCAGCTTCTATGACAGGGGGCCCGACTCACCCCTCCACTTT. The chain recombines TRBV7-9 with TRBJ1-6; 10 bases line up with TRBD1. Trimming at V came to 3 bases and at J to 10 bases, leaving 9 bases not matched to a gene. Germline loops: CDR1 SEHNR, CDR2 FQNEAQ (reference sequence). CDR3 length: 16 amino acids.

V gene TRBV19 combines with J gene TRBJ2-7, with a weak D call TRBD1 (6 bases). The CDR3 extends over 12 amino acids. The germline CDR1 and CDR2 sequences are LNHDA and SQIVND (reference sequence). Trimming took 4 bases from V and 4 from J, leaving 8 bases between them. The CDR3 here is CASSSGQYEQYF. For the CDR3, the DNA is TGTGCCAGTAGTAGCGGACAGTACGAGCAGTACTTC.

V and J are TRBV7-2 and TRBJ2-1; maybe TRBD1 (6 bases). The germline V gene has CDR1 SGHTA and CDR2 FQGNSA. CDR3 length: 12 residues. The ends were cut back, 4 bases at V and 13 bases at J, with 14 bases in the middle. The CDR3 region is CASSSQGWKQFF. The CDR3 DNA is TGTGCCAGCAGCTCCCAGGGGTGGAAACAGTTCTTC.

This chain joins TRBV6-4 and TRBJ2-3; 12 bases match TRBD2. Germline V lookup: CDR1 MRHNA, CDR2 SNTAGT. V shed 0 bases, J shed 4 bases, and the junction held 8 bases outside the gene matches. The CDR3 contains 18 residues. CDR3 amino acids: CASSDSSKTSGRSDTQYF. In nucleotides, the CDR3 is TGTGCCAGCAGTGACTCAAGTAAGACTAGCGGGAGATCAGATACGCAGTATTTT.